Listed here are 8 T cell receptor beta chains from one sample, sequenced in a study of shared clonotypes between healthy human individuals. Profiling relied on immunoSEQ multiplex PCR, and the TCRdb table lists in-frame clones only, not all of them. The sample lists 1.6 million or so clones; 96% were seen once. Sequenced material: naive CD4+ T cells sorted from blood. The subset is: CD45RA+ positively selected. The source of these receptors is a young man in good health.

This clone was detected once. CDR3: CASSPQRVAGAKGGGQNEQFF. The CDR3 region has the DNA TGTGCCAGCTCACCACAACGAGTAGCGGGAGCCAAGGGAGGCGGACAAAATGAGCAGTTCTTC. This rearrangement joins TRBV18 to TRBJ2-1; the match to TRBD2 covers 9 bases. The CDR3 has 21 amino acids. In germline, CDR1 is KGHSH, CDR2 LQKENI. The V segment lost 1 base and the J segment 7 bases; nucleotides outside the gene matches: 23. The full variable domain, rest sourced from reference TRBV18 and TRBJ2-1, is NAGVMQNPRHLVRRRGQEARLRCSPMKGHSHVYWYRQLPEEGLKFMVYLQKENIIDESGMPKERFSAEFPKEGPSILRIQQVVRGDSAAYFCASSPQRVAGAKGGGQNEQFFGPGTRLTVL.

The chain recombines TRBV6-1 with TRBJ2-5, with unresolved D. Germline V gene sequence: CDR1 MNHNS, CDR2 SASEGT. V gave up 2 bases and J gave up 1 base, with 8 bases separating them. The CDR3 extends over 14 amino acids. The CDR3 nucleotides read TGTGCCAGCAGTGAATGGACCGTCCAAGAGACCCAGTACTTC. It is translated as CASSEWTVQETQYF.

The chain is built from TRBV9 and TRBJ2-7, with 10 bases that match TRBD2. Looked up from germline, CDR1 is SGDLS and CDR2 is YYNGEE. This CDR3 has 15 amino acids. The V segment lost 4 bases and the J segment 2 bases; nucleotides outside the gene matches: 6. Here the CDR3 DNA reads TGTGCCAGCAGCCTCTCAGCGGGAGGGCCCTACGAGCAGTACTTC. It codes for CASSLSAGGPYEQYF.

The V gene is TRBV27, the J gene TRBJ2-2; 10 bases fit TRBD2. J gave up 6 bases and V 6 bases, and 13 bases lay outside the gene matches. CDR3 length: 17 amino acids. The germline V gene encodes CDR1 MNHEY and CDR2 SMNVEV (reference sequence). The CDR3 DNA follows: TGTGCCAGCAGCCCCTCGGTTCTAGCGGGAGTGCCCGGGGAGCTGTTTTTT. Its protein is CASSPSVLAGVPGELFF.

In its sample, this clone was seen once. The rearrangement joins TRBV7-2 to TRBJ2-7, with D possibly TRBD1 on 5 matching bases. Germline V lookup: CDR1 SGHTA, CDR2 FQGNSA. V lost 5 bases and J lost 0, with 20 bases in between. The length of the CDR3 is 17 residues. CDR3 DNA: TGTGCCAGCAGCCCTAGGTTTGACAGACGTAGCTCCTACGAGCAGTACTTC. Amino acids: CASSPRFDRRSSYEQYF.

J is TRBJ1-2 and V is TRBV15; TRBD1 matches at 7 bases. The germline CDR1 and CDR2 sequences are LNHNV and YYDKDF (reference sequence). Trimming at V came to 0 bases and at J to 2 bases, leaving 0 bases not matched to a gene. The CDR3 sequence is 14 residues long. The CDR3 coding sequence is TGTGCCACCAGCAGAGACAGGGGGAACTATGGCTACACCTTC. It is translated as CATSRDRGNYGYTF.

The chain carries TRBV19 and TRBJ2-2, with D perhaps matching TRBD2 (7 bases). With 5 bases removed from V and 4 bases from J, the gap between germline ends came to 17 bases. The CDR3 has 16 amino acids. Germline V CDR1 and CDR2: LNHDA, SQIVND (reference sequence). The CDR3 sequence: CASSARGGSGTGELFF. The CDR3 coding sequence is TGTGCCAGTAGTGCCAGGGGCGGGAGCGGCACCGGGGAGCTGTTTTTT.

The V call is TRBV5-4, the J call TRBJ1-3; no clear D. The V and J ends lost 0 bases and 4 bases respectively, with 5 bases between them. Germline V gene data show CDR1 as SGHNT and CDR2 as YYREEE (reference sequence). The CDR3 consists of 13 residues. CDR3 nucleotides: TGTGCCAGCAGCTTGGTCGCAGGAAACACCATATATTTT. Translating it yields CASSLVAGNTIYF.